A single sample gave rise to the 10 T cell receptor beta chains below, sequenced in a study of post-analysis software for immune sequencing data. Study-level results: Patients carried roughly five TRBV segments more frequently than controls did, and TRBV5-6, TRBV5-1 and TRBV20-1 were among them.

TCR beta cDNA libraries included unique molecular identifiers. TCRdb re-derived calls from the PCR reads in MiXCR, one entry per CDR3 protein. The sample yields hundreds of thousands of distinct CDR3 sequences, approximately 60% seen once. Their specific antigens are unknown. Sequencing was performed on blood. The source is a girl aged 2 to 9 with multiple sclerosis.

This sequence joins TRBV27 and TRBJ2-7; TRBD1 might be the D (6 bases). CDR1 and CDR2 from the germline V gene are MNHEY and SMNVEV (reference sequence). V was trimmed by 1 base and J by 0 bases, leaving 10 bases between them. CDR3 length: 15 amino acids. The CDR3 region has the DNA TGTGCCAGCAGTTTATTCGGGACAAACTCCTACGAGCAGTACTTC. Translated, it gives CASSLFGTNSYEQYF.

The chain is built from TRBV2 and TRBJ2-2, with TRBD2 matching over 9 bases. V shed 5 bases and J 7 bases; nucleotides not matched to a gene: 8. CDR1 is SNHLY, CDR2 FYNNEI, per germline. This CDR3 has 15 amino acids. This CDR3 reads CASSYERGADGELFF. The CDR3 DNA reads TGTGCCAGCAGTTACGAGCGGGGGGCGGACGGGGAGCTGTTTTTT. The variable domain in full, with the rest retrieved from reference TRBV2 and TRBJ2-2, is EPEVTQTPSHQVTQMGQEVILRCVPISNHLYFYWYRQILGQKVEFLVSFYNNEISEKSEIFDDQFSVERPDGSNFTLKIRSTKLEDSAMYFCASSYERGADGELFFGEGSRLTVL.

The chain uses TRBV5-1 and TRBJ1-2, with 7 bases lining up with TRBD1. The CDR3 has 12 amino acids. CDR1 is SGHRS, CDR2 YFSETQ, per germline. Losses at the gene ends were 7 bases for V and 5 bases for J; bases not matched to a gene: 5. The CDR3 nucleotides are TGCGCCAGCTCCAGGGGGGCTTATGGCTACACCTTC. Translation: CASSRGAYGYTF.

The V call is TRBV7-9, the J call TRBJ2-1; 10 bases match TRBD2. This CDR3 has 15 amino acids. Germline V gene lookup returns CDR1 SEHNR and CDR2 FQNEAQ (reference sequence). With V trimmed by 7 bases and J by 6 bases, 9 bases remained unmatched. This chain's CDR3 is CASTLPSGGANEQFF. In nucleotides, the CDR3 is TGTGCCAGCACCCTCCCCAGCGGGGGGGCCAATGAGCAGTTCTTC.

The chain joins TRBV29-1 to TRBJ2-3, with D possibly TRBD1 on 6 matching bases. Trimming pared 8 bases from V and 2 bases from J, leaving 17 bases between. The CDR3 has 14 amino acids. Germline V gives CDR1 SQVTM, CDR2 ANQGSEA. The CDR3 loop reads CSTGQSLSTDTQYF. In DNA, the CDR3 is TGCAGCACCGGACAGTCCTTGTCCACAGATACGCAGTATTTT.

The chain employs TRBV10-3 and TRBJ2-5; possible D gene TRBD2, 6 bases. The CDR3 extends over 13 amino acids. The V gene lost 10 bases and the J gene lost 5 bases, with 17 bases spanning the gap. The germline V gene encodes CDR1 ENHRY and CDR2 SYGVKD. The CDR3 DNA sequence: TGTGCCACCAGACTAGTGGGGTTGGAGACCCAGTACTTC. Its translation: CATRLVGLETQYF.

The chain has TRBV6-2 or TRBV6-3 and TRBJ1-1; D ambiguous. Germline CDR1 and CDR2: MNHEY and SVGEGT. V was clipped by 0 bases and J by 4 bases, with 9 bases between them. The CDR3 covers 14 residues. The CDR3 region has the DNA TGTGCCAGCAGTTACTCGAGGGCGCCCACTGAAGCTTTCTTT. Translated: CASSYSRAPTEAFF.

This clonotype was picked up a small number of times. The chain joins TRBV6-1 to TRBJ2-1; D unresolved. CDR3 length: 14 residues. The V and J ends lost 1 base and 4 bases respectively, with 8 bases between them. The germline gives CDR1 MNHNS, CDR2 SASEGT. CDR3 bases: TGTGCCAGCAGTGAAGTGAAGTTGTACAATGAGCAGTTCTTC. Its protein product is CASSEVKLYNEQFF.

The V and J genes are TRBV3-1 and TRBJ2-7, with a possible D match to TRBD2 (6 bases). Germline V gives CDR1 LGHDT, CDR2 YNNKEL (reference sequence). This CDR3 has 13 amino acids. V was pared by 0 bases and J by 5 bases, with 8 bases between. CDR3 sequence (DNA): TGTGCCAGCAGCCAAGACGGGGGTAACGAGCAGTACTTC. Encoded protein: CASSQDGGNEQYF.

This chain uses TRBV20-1 with TRBJ2-7; 14 nucleotides agree with TRBD2. Germline values: CDR1 DFQATT, CDR2 SNEGSKA (reference sequence). This CDR3 contains 15 residues. V dropped 5 bases and J dropped 6; count of bases not matched to a gene: 9. The CDR3 is CSAGETSGRASEQYF. The CDR3, as DNA: TGCAGTGCTGGTGAGACTAGCGGGAGGGCCTCCGAGCAGTACTTC.